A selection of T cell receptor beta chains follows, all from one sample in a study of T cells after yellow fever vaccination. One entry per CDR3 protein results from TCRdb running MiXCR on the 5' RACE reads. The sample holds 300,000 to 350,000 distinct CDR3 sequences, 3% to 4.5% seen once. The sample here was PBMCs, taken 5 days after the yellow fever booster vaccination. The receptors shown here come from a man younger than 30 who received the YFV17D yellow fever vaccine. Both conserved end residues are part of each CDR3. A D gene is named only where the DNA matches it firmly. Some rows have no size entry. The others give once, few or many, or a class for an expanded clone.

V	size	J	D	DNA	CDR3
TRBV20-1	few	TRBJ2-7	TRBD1	TGCAGTGCTAGACCCGGGACAGGGACTTACGAGCAGTACTTC	CSARPGTGTYEQYF
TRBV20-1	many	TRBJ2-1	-	TGCAGTGCTAGAGATAGGATTAGCTCGTATGAGCAGTTCTTC	CSARDRISSYEQFF
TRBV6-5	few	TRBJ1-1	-	TGTGCCAGCAGTTACGCCTACGACACTGAAGCTTTCTTT	CASSYAYDTEAFF
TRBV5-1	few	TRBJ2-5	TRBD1	TGCGCCAGCAGCTCGGGACAGGGTAGGCGGGAGACCCAGTACTTC	CASSSGQGRRETQYF
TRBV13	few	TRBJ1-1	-	TGTGCCAGCAGCTCCCTCCAAGGTATACGCACTGAAGCTTTCTTT	CASSSLQGIRTEAFF
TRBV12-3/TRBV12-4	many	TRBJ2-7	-	TGTGCCAGCAGTTTGAGGCGGTCTTCCTACGAGCAGTACTTC	CASSLRRSSYEQYF
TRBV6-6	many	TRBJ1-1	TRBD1	TGTGCCAGCAGTTACCTGGGACAGGACACTGAAGCTTTCTTT	CASSYLGQDTEAFF
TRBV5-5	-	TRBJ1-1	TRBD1	TGTGCCAGCAGCTTGTTGACAGGGGGGGTTGAAGCTTTCTTT	CASSLLTGGVEAFF
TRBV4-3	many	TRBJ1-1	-	TGCGCCAGCAGCCAAGCTCTAGGCGAGAACACTGAAGCTTTCTTT	CASSQALGENTEAFF
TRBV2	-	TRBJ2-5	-	TGTGCCAGCAAGGAAGATCCCCAAGAGACCCAGTACTTC	CASKEDPQETQYF
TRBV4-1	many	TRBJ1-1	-	TGCGCCAGCAGCCAAGTTGGAGTGAACACTGAAGCTTTCTTT	CASSQVGVNTEAFF
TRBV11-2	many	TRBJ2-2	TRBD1	TGTGCCAGCAGCCGGGACAGGCTCACCGGGGAGCTGTTTTTT	CASSRDRLTGELFF
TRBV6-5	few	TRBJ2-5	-	TGTGCCAGCAGTTACTCGTCCCTGCGGATGGAGACCCAGTACTTC	CASSYSSLRMETQYF
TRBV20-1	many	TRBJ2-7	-	TGCAGTGCTAGAGAAGGTCCCGAGCAGTACTTC	CSAREGPEQYF
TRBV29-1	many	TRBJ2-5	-	TGCAGCGTTAGCCGGGAACAAGAGACCCAGTACTTC	CSVSREQETQYF
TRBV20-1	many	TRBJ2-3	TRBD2	TGCAGTGCTGCCTATCTAGCGGGGGGCCCTGCGCGTGGCACAGATACGCAGTATTTT	CSAAYLAGGPARGTDTQYF
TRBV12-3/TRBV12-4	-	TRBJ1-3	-	TGTGCCAGCAGTTTAGCTCTATCTGGAAACACCATATATTTT	CASSLALSGNTIYF
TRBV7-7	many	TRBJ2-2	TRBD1	TGTGCTAGCAGCCCTAGACAGGGATCGAACACCGGGGAGCTGTTTTTT	CASSPRQGSNTGELFF
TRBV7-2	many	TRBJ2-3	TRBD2	TGTGCCAGCAGCATCTGGACTAGCGGGGTACCCACAGATACGCAGTATTTT	CASSIWTSGVPTDTQYF
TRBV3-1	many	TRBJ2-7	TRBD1	TGTGCCAGCAGCCAAGGTGTTGTAGGGGGCGAAGAGCAGTACTTC	CASSQGVVGGEEQYF
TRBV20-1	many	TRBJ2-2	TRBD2	TGCAGTGCTAGACCGGGCGGGGGCACCGGGGAGCTGTTTTTT	CSARPGGGTGELFF
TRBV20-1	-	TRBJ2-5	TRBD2	TGCAGTGCCAAGACTAGCGTACAAGAGACCCAGTACTTC	CSAKTSVQETQYF
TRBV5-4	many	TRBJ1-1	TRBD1	TGTGCCAGCAGTTTGGGTATAGGACAGGGGTTGCGGGAAGCTTTCTTT	CASSLGIGQGLREAFF